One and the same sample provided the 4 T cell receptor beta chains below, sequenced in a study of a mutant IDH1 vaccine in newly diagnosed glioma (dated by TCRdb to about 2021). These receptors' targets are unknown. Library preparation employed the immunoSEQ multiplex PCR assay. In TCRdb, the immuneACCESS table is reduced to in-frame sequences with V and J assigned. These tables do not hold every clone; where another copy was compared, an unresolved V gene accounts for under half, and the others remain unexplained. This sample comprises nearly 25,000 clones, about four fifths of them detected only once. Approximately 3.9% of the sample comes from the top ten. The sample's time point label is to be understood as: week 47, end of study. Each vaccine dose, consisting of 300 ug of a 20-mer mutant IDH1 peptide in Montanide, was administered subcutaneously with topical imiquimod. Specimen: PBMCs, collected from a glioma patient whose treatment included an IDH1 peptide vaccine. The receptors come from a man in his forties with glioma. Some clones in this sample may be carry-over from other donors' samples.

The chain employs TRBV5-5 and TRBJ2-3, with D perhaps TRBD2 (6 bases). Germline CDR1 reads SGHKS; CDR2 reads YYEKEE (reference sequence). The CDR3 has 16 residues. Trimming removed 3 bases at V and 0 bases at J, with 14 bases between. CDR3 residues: CASSWGSGTSTDTQYF. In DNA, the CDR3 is TGTGCCAGCAGCTGGGGATCGGGGACTAGCACAGATACGCAGTATTTT.

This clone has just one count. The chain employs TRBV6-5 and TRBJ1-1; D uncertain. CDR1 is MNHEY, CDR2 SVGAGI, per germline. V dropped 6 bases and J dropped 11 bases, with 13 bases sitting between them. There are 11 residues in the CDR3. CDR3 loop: CASRPLSWAFF. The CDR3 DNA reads TGTGCCAGCAGGCCTCTGTCTTGGGCTTTCTTT.

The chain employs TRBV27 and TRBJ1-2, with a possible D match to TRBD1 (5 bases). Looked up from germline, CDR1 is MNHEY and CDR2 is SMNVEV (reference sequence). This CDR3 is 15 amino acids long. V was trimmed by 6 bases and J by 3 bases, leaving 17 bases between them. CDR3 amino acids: CASRPQGWYDYGYTF. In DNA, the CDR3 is TGTGCCAGCAGACCCCAGGGATGGTACGACTATGGCTACACCTTC.

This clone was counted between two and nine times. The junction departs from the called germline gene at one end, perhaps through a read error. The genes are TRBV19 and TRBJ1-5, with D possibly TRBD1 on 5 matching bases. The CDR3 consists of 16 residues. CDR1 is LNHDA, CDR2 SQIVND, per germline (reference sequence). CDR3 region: CASRIGTVYSNQPQHF. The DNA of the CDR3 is TGTGCCAGTAGGATAGGGACGGTCTATAGCAATCAGCCCCAGCATTTT.